Below are 10 T cell receptor beta chains sequenced from a single sample in a study of identifying expanded T cells in peripheral blood. Libraries were prepared by immunoSEQ multiplex PCR; TCRdb keeps only in-frame clonotypes and omits some of them. This sample has about 94,000 clones, with approximately 91% found just once. The sequenced sample was blood. The source of these receptors is a person aged 18 to 70 in good health.

CDR3 bases: TGTGCCAGCAGTGGATTGGGGGTCCAAGAGACCCAGTACTTC. Protein product: CASSGLGVQETQYF. The chain carries TRBV6-1 and TRBJ2-5; either TRBD1 or TRBD2 may fit D (5 bases each). This CDR3 has 14 amino acids. V lost 4 bases to trimming and J lost 1 base, with 10 bases between them. The germline CDR1 and CDR2 sequences are MNHNS and SASEGT.

This clone was recorded once. J is TRBJ2-2 and V is TRBV27, with unresolved D. Trimming removed 5 bases at V and 6 bases at J, with 16 bases between. The germline V gene encodes CDR1 MNHEY and CDR2 SMNVEV (reference sequence). The length of the CDR3 is 15 residues. The CDR3: CASSPTGPTPGELFF. In nucleotides, the CDR3 is TGTGCCAGCAGTCCGACCGGGCCCACCCCCGGGGAGCTGTTTTTT.

The chain is built from TRBV9 and TRBJ2-1; no reliable D call. Trimming shortened V by 3 bases and J by 4 bases, and 5 bases separated the two germline ends. Germline V gene data show CDR1 as SGDLS and CDR2 as YYNGEE. The CDR3 runs to 12 residues. The CDR3 DNA sequence: TGTGCCAGCAGCGCGAATTACAATGAGCAGTTCTTC. Translating it yields CASSANYNEQFF.

This chain joins TRBV23-1 and TRBJ2-1, with a possible D match to TRBD1 (6 bases). TRBV23-1 is reported as an ORF; its role is uncertain. CDR3 length equals 23 residues. V lost 4 bases and J lost 9, with 43 bases in between. CDR3 sequence: CASSPISDRIKAFPYLTYCEQFF. Written as DNA, the CDR3 is TGCGCCAGCAGTCCCATAAGCGACAGGATAAAAGCCTTTCCATATCTCACATACTGTGAGCAGTTCTTC.

The V and J genes are TRBV18 and TRBJ1-1; D remains ambiguous. V was cut by 3 bases and J by 3 bases, with 8 bases left in between. The CDR3 runs to 13 residues. Germline V CDR1 and CDR2: KGHSH, LQKENI. The CDR3 reads CASSPGRDTEAFF. Written as DNA, the CDR3 is TGTGCCAGCTCACCCGGAAGGGACACTGAAGCTTTCTTT.

The chain has TRBV5-8 and TRBJ2-1; D is tentatively TRBD1 or TRBD2 (6 bases each). Germline lookup yields CDR1 SGHTS and CDR2 YDEGEE. The CDR3 consists of 18 residues. Trimming pared 4 bases from V and 3 bases from J, leaving 23 bases between. The CDR3 nucleotides are TGTGCCAGCAGCAATGGACAGAGGTCCGGGACTGTCTACAATGAGCAGTTCTTC. Encoded protein: CASSNGQRSGTVYNEQFF.

The chain links TRBV9 to TRBJ1-3; D gene ambiguous. In germline, CDR1 is SGDLS, CDR2 YYNGEE. This CDR3 is built from 16 residues. The germline V and J ends were trimmed by 4 bases and 0 bases, with 14 bases remaining between them. The CDR3, as DNA: TGTGCCAGCAGCCTAGACTCCTCGAGCTCTGGAAACACCATATATTTT. Its translation: CASSLDSSSSGNTIYF. Drawing the rest from reference TRBV9 and TRBJ1-3, the complete variable domain is DSGVTQTPKHLITATGQRVTLRCSPRSGDLSVYWYQQSLDQGLQFLIQYYNGEERAKGNILERFSAQQFPDLHSELNLSSLELGDSALYFCASSLDSSSSGNTIYFGEGSWLTVV.

The chain uses TRBV6-5 and TRBJ2-7; TRBD1 or TRBD2 may be the D gene (6 bases each). Trimming took 6 bases from V and 4 from J, leaving 13 bases between them. Germline V CDR1 and CDR2: MNHEY, SVGAGI. The CDR3 sequence is 13 residues long. CDR3 coding DNA: TGTGCCAGCAGGCGGGACAAGGAGTACGAGCAGTACTTC. Encoded protein: CASRRDKEYEQYF.

As for this clone: The same CDR3 arises from other DNA sequences in this sample as well. This sequence joins TRBV7-9 and TRBJ2-7; the D is unclear. The CDR3 extends over 11 amino acids. The germline V gene encodes CDR1 SEHNR and CDR2 FQNEAQ (reference sequence). The ends were cut back, 3 bases at V and 3 bases at J, with 3 bases in the middle. The chain's CDR3 is CASSLYYEQYF. The CDR3 DNA sequence: TGTGCCAGCAGCTTGTACTACGAGCAGTACTTC.

The chain combines TRBV6-5 with TRBJ1-2; TRBD1 might be the D (5 bases). The CDR3 contains 13 residues. The V end was cut by 0 bases, the J end by 6 bases, with 8 bases between. Germline V gene data show CDR1 as MNHEY and CDR2 as SVGAGI. CDR3: CASSYSAGHGYTF. For the CDR3, the DNA is TGTGCCAGCAGTTACTCAGCGGGGCATGGCTACACCTTC.